The 28 T cell receptor beta chains below come from one sample, sequenced in a study of T cell responses to AZD1222 COVID-19 vaccine. Sequencing was performed with immunoSEQ multiplex PCR; in TCRdb, only in-frame clones are kept and a portion is missing. Of 150,000 to 250,000 clones in the sample, just over 90% were seen once. The sample consisted of peripheral blood, taken 28 days after the second AZD1222 dose. All receptors come from an adult who received the AZD1222 COVID-19 vaccine.

The V and J genes are TRBV19 and TRBJ1-1; D not resolved. The CDR3 extends over 15 amino acids. Trimming cost V 3 bases and J 0 bases, with 11 bases left between them. Per germline, CDR1 LNHDA and CDR2 SQIVND (reference sequence). For the CDR3, the DNA is TGTGCCAGTAGTATGGGAAAACGGATGAACACTGAAGCTTTCTTT. This encodes CASSMGKRMNTEAFF.

The count of this clone is one. This chain uses TRBV2 with TRBJ2-7; D tentatively fits TRBD1 or TRBD2 (6 bases each). Germline V gene data show CDR1 as SNHLY and CDR2 as FYNNEI. This CDR3 has 12 amino acids. The CDR3 DNA follows: TGTCGCTCAAGGGGGACTTCCTACGAGCAGTACTTC. As protein: CRSRGTSYEQYF.

The chain couples TRBV29-1 to TRBJ2-5, with D hard to call. This CDR3 is 13 amino acids long. V lost 7 bases to trimming and J lost 3 bases, with 15 bases between them. From germline, CDR1 is SQVTM and CDR2 ANQGSEA. The CDR3 protein is CSERRTPKETQYF. The CDR3 DNA reads TGCAGCGAAAGGCGTACGCCTAAAGAGACCCAGTACTTC.

V usage is TRBV2 and J usage is TRBJ1-5; TRBD1 matches 9 bases. CDR1 is SNHLY and CDR2 is FYNNEI in the germline V gene. The CDR3 has 14 residues. Trimming removed 6 bases from V and 6 bases from J; junction bases left unmatched: 6. The CDR3 spells CASSTTGGSQPQHF. The CDR3 DNA sequence: TGTGCCAGCAGCACGACAGGGGGGAGTCAGCCCCAGCATTTT. Looking up the rest from reference TRBV2 and TRBJ1-5 gives the full variable domain: EPEVTQTPSHQVTQMGQEVILRCVPISNHLYFYWYRQILGQKVEFLVSFYNNEISEKSEIFDDQFSVERPDGSNFTLKIRSTKLEDSAMYFCASSTTGGSQPQHFGDGTRLSIL.

V and J are TRBV7-3 and TRBJ2-1; 9 bases map to TRBD2. The CDR3 consists of 14 residues. Trimming cost V 2 bases and J 6 bases; bases outside gene matches: 2. CDR1 is SGHTA and CDR2 is FQGTGA in the germline V gene. CDR3 protein: CASSLAGGPNEQFF. In DNA, the CDR3 is TGTGCCAGCAGCTTAGCGGGAGGGCCCAATGAGCAGTTCTTC.

This clone turned up a few times. The rearrangement links TRBV11-2 to TRBJ1-3; no definite D call. Trimming shortened V by 1 base and J by 2 bases, and 6 bases separated the two germline ends. The V gene's germline CDR1 is SGHAT and CDR2 FQNNGV. This CDR3 contains 14 residues. CDR3 bases: TGTGCCAGCAGCTTAGGGAGGCCTGGAAACACCATATATTTT. Translated, it gives CASSLGRPGNTIYF.

The chain uses TRBV28 and TRBJ1-6; maybe TRBD1 (6 bases). Trimming shortened V by 1 base and J by 9 bases, and 13 bases separated the two germline ends. The CDR3 sequence is 15 residues long. Germline loops: CDR1 MDHEN, CDR2 SYDVKM. The CDR3 coding sequence is TGTGCCAGCAGTTTATCAGGGGAGTTGGGTTCACCCCTCCACTTT. Protein: CASSLSGELGSPLHF.

The chain carries TRBV28 and TRBJ2-5; 10 bases are a match to TRBD1. The CDR3 sequence is 16 residues long. V lost 6 bases, J lost 1 base, and 8 bases stayed unmatched. CDR1 and CDR2 (germline): MDHEN, SYDVKM. The CDR3 is CASSRDRGNVQETQYF. CDR3 bases: TGTGCCAGCAGCAGGGACAGGGGCAATGTCCAAGAGACCCAGTACTTC.

The chain is built from TRBV4-1 and TRBJ2-1; 9 bases match TRBD2. The V and J ends lost 2 bases and 6 bases, in that order; junction bases with no gene match: 11. This CDR3 has 17 residues. Germline CDR1 reads MGHRA; CDR2 reads YSYEKL. The DNA of the CDR3 is TGCGCCAGCAGCCAAAACCCCCTAGCGGGAACTACCAATGAGCAGTTCTTC. This encodes CASSQNPLAGTTNEQFF.

This clone appeared a single time. The chain uses TRBV21-1 and TRBJ1-1; TRBD1 is the table's D call and was not checked against the DNA. TRBV21-1 is a pseudogene segment. This CDR3 region has 16 residues. CDR3 loop: CASSKGFWDTNTEAFF. The CDR3 coding sequence is TGTGCCAGCAGCAAAGGCTTTTGGGACACGAACACTGAAGCTTTCTTT.

The gene calls are TRBV9 and TRBJ1-6; 9 positions agree with TRBD1. The CDR3 is 16 residues long. The trim removed 0 bases at V and 5 bases at J, leaving 3 bases unmatched. Germline CDR1 and CDR2: SGDLS and YYNGEE. CDR3 coding DNA: TGTGCCAGCAGCGTAGTCCGGGACAGGGATAATTCACCCCTCCACTTT. Protein sequence: CASSVVRDRDNSPLHF.

CDR3 amino acids: CASGGTVDTGELFF. As DNA, the CDR3 is TGTGCCAGCGGGGGGACAGTTGACACCGGGGAGCTGTTTTTT. V gene TRBV6-5 combines with J gene TRBJ2-2; weak D call: TRBD1 (7 bases). The V end lost 8 bases, the J end lost 3 bases, and 13 bases lay between the germline ends. Looked up from germline, CDR1 is MNHEY and CDR2 is SVGAGI. The length of the CDR3 is 14 residues.

The chain employs TRBV7-2 and TRBJ1-5; 7 bases map to TRBD1. The J segment lost 6 bases and the V segment lost 5 bases, leaving 4 bases of the junction unmatched. The CDR3 covers 13 residues. CDR1 is SGHTA, CDR2 FQGNSA, per germline. The CDR3 loop reads CASSMDRFQPQHF. CDR3 bases: TGTGCCAGCAGCATGGACAGGTTTCAGCCCCAGCATTTT.

V and J are TRBV19 and TRBJ2-1; 14 bases line up with TRBD2. The germline V gene encodes CDR1 LNHDA and CDR2 SQIVND (reference sequence). This CDR3 comprises 16 residues. Trimming cost V 0 bases and J 8 bases; bases outside gene matches: 3. The CDR3 loop is CASSIDGLAGGYEQFF. For the CDR3, the DNA is TGTGCCAGTAGTATAGATGGACTAGCGGGAGGATATGAGCAGTTCTTC.

The chain carries TRBV6-5 and TRBJ1-5; D might be TRBD1 (6 bases). The CDR3 runs 13 residues. Germline loops: CDR1 MNHEY, CDR2 SVGAGI. V was cut by 6 bases and J by 4 bases, with 10 bases left in between. CDR3 in DNA: TGTGCCAGCAGCGGACAGCAGAATCAGCCCCAGCATTTT. Translated: CASSGQQNQPQHF.

The rearrangement uses TRBV9 and TRBJ2-2; TRBD2 is a possible D gene (6 bases). Trimming removed 0 bases at V and 7 bases at J, with 13 bases between. CDR3 size: 15 residues. CDR1 is SGDLS and CDR2 is YYNGEE in the germline V gene. CDR3 residues: CASSVGKGRNGELFF. The CDR3 bases are TGTGCCAGCAGCGTAGGCAAGGGGAGGAACGGGGAGCTGTTTTTT.

Details on this clone: This sample includes further DNA sequences coding for the same CDR3. The genes are TRBV7-9 and TRBJ2-7; D gene unclear. Trimming removed 1 base from V and 0 bases from J, with 1 base in between. The CDR3 runs to 12 residues. CDR1 and CDR2 from the germline V gene are SEHNR and FQNEAQ (reference sequence). The CDR3 DNA reads TGTGCCAGCAGCTTAGGCTCCTACGAGCAGTACTTC. It yields the protein CASSLGSYEQYF.

V and J are TRBV5-1 and TRBJ2-7; the match to TRBD1 covers 7 bases. Germline V gives CDR1 SGHRS, CDR2 YFSETQ. Unmatched junction bases numbered 8, after V lost 5 bases and J lost 6 bases. The CDR3 is made up of 13 amino acids. For the CDR3, the DNA is TGCGCCAGCAGGTCGACAGGGATCCCCGAGCAGTACTTC. Its translation is CASRSTGIPEQYF.

This sequence joins TRBV4-1 and TRBJ1-4; D remains ambiguous. The CDR3 spans 14 residues. The germline V gene has CDR1 MGHRA and CDR2 YSYEKL. V lost 0 bases and J lost 0, with 2 bases in between. Here the CDR3 reads CASSQEATNEKLFF. The DNA for the CDR3 is TGCGCCAGCAGCCAAGAAGCAACTAATGAAAAACTGTTTTTT.

This chain connects TRBV19 to TRBJ1-1; D ambiguous. Trimming took off 4 bases at V and 0 bases at J, with 12 bases between the two ends. CDR1 and CDR2 (germline): LNHDA, SQIVND (reference sequence). The CDR3 covers 15 residues. This chain's CDR3 is CASSNRQTMNTEAFF. The DNA for the CDR3 is TGTGCCAGTAGTAACCGGCAGACCATGAACACTGAAGCTTTCTTT.

The chain is built from TRBV18 and TRBJ2-1, with TRBD2 identical over 9 bases. The ends lost 2 bases at V and 10 bases at J; junction bases unmatched: 6. The CDR3 runs 14 residues. From germline, CDR1 is KGHSH and CDR2 LQKENI. The CDR3 DNA follows: TGTGCCAGCTCACCAGATGGTAGCGGGAGAGAGCAGTTCTTC. This sequence encodes CASSPDGSGREQFF.

This chain joins TRBV18 and TRBJ1-5, with 9 bases identical to TRBD1. Germline V gene lookup returns CDR1 KGHSH and CDR2 LQKENI. Losses at the gene ends were 4 bases for V and 7 bases for J; bases not matched to a gene: 8. This CDR3 has 15 amino acids. DNA for the CDR3: TGTGCCAGCTCACTTGGGACAGGGTTGGACCAGCCCCAGCATTTT. Amino acids: CASSLGTGLDQPQHF.

The V call is TRBV15, the J call TRBJ2-7; D is unclear. The V gene lost 5 bases and the J gene lost 3 bases, with 14 bases spanning the gap. Germline V gene lookup returns CDR1 LNHNV and CDR2 YYDKDF (reference sequence). The CDR3 covers 14 residues. The CDR3 DNA is TGTGCCACCAGCCCCCGTCGGGCTAGCTACGAGCAGTACTTC. Its translation: CATSPRRASYEQYF.

This rearrangement joins TRBV6-5 to TRBJ2-2; D possibly uses TRBD1 or TRBD2 (6 bases each). V lost 2 bases to trimming and J lost 3 bases, with 13 bases between them. The germline gives CDR1 MNHEY, CDR2 SVGAGI. There are 16 residues in the CDR3. Here the CDR3 reads CASSYQTGGYTGELFF. As DNA, the CDR3 is TGTGCCAGCAGTTACCAGACAGGAGGGTACACCGGGGAGCTGTTTTTT.

The chain employs TRBV7-3 and TRBJ2-1, with D perhaps TRBD2 (6 bases). Germline lookup yields CDR1 SGHTA and CDR2 FQGTGA. There are 15 residues in the CDR3. V was trimmed by 0 bases and J by 8 bases, leaving 14 bases between them. The CDR3 protein is CASSLTAGTVDEQFF. The DNA of the CDR3 is TGTGCCAGCAGCTTAACCGCCGGGACTGTGGATGAGCAGTTCTTC. The entire variable domain, with the rest obtained from reference TRBV7-3 and TRBJ2-1, is as follows: GAGVSQTPSNKVTEKGKYVELRCDPISGHTALYWYRQSLGQGPEFLIYFQGTGAADDSGLPNDRFFAVRPEGSVSTLKIQRTERGDSAVYLCASSLTAGTVDEQFFGPGTRLTVL.

This rearrangement joins TRBV19 to TRBJ1-1; no firm D call. The CDR3 consists of 14 residues. The V end lost 4 bases, the J end lost 1 base, and 10 bases lay between the germline ends. CDR1 LNHDA and CDR2 SQIVND come from the germline V gene (reference sequence). CDR3 sequence (DNA): TGTGCCAGTAGTACGTCAGGAGAGAACACTGAAGCTTTCTTT. The encoded protein is CASSTSGENTEAFF.

The V call is TRBV4-1, the J call TRBJ1-6; the D gene is possibly TRBD1 (6 bases). V lost 1 base to trimming and J lost 0 bases, with 10 bases between them. The germline V gene has CDR1 MGHRA and CDR2 YSYEKL. This CDR3 has 17 amino acids. The DNA of the CDR3 is TGCGCCAGCAGCCAAGTTGAGGACAGCTCCTATAATTCACCCCTCCACTTT. Residues: CASSQVEDSSYNSPLHF.

The chain carries TRBV19 and TRBJ2-7; D is undetermined. This CDR3 is built from 14 residues. Germline V gene data show CDR1 as LNHDA and CDR2 as SQIVND (reference sequence). V was clipped by 2 bases and J by 3 bases, with 11 bases between them. The CDR3 region has the DNA TGTGCCAGTAGTATATCCGTCCTGGGCTACGAGCAGTACTTC. It encodes CASSISVLGYEQYF.